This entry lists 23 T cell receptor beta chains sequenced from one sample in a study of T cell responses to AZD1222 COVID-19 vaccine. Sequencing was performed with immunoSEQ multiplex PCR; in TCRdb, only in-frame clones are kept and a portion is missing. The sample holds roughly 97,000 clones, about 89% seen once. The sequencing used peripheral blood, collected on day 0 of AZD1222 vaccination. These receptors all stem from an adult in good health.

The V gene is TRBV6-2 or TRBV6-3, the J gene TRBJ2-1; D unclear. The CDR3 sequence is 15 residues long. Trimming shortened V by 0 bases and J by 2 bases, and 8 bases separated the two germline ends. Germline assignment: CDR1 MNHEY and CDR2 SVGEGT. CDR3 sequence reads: CASSYSAVAYNEQFF. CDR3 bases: TGTGCCAGCAGTTACTCGGCCGTAGCCTACAATGAGCAGTTCTTC.

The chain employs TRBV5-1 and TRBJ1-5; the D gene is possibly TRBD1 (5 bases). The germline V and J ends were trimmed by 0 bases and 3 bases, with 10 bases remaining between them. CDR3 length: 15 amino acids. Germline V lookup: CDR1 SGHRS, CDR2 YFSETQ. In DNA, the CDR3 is TGCGCCAGCAGCTTGGTTGGGGACGCCAATCAGCCCCAGCATTTT. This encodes CASSLVGDANQPQHF.

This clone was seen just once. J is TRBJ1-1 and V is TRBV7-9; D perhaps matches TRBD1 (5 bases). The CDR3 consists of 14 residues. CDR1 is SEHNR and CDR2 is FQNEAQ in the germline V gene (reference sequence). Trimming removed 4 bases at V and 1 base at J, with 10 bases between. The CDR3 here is CASSWGPWNTEAFF. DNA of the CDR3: TGTGCCAGCAGCTGGGGACCGTGGAACACTGAAGCTTTCTTT. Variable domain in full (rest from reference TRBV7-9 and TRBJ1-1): DTGVSQNPRHKITKRGQNVTFRCDPISEHNRLYWYRQTLGQGPEFLTYFQNEAQLEKSRLLSDRFSAERPKGSFSTLEIQRTEQGDSAMYLCASSWGPWNTEAFFGQGTRLTVV.

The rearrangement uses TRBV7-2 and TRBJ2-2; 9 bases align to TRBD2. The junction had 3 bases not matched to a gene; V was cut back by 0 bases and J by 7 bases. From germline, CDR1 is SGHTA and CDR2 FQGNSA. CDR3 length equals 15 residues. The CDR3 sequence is CASSLASGSGGELFF. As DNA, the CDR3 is TGTGCCAGCAGCTTAGCTAGCGGGAGTGGCGGGGAGCTGTTTTTT.

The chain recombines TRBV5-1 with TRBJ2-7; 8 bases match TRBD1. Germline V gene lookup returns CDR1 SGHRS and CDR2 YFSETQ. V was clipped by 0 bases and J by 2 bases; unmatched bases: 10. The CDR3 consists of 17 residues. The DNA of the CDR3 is TGCGCCAGCAGCTTGGCCGGTCGGACAGGGAGCACCTACGAGCAGTACTTC. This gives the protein CASSLAGRTGSTYEQYF.

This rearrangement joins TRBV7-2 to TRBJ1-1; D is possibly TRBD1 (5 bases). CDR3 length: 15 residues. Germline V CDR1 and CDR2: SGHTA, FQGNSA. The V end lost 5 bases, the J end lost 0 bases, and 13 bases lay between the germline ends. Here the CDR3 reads CASSLLGLLNTEAFF. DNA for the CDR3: TGTGCCAGCAGCCTTTTGGGGCTGTTGAACACTGAAGCTTTCTTT.

In nucleotides, the CDR3 is TGTGCCAGCAGCGCATGGACAGGGGCCCATCAGCATAACTATGGCTACACCTTC. Its protein is CASSAWTGAHQHNYGYTF. This chain links TRBV7-9 with TRBJ1-2, with TRBD1 matching over 9 bases. The V gene end was trimmed by 5 bases and the J gene end by 1 base; junction bases not matched to a gene: 14. In germline, CDR1 is SEHNR, CDR2 FQNEAQ (reference sequence). The CDR3 has 18 amino acids. Looking up the rest from reference TRBV7-9 and TRBJ1-2 gives the full variable domain: DTGVSQNPRHKITKRGQNVTFRCDPISEHNRLYWYRQTLGQGPEFLTYFQNEAQLEKSRLLSDRFSAERPKGSFSTLEIQRTEQGDSAMYLCASSAWTGAHQHNYGYTFGSGTRLTVV.

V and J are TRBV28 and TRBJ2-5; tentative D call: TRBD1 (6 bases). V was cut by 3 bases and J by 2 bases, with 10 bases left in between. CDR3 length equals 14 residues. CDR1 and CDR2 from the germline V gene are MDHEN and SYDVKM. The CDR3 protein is CASSFTDRQETQYF. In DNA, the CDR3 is TGTGCCAGCAGTTTTACCGACAGGCAAGAGACCCAGTACTTC.

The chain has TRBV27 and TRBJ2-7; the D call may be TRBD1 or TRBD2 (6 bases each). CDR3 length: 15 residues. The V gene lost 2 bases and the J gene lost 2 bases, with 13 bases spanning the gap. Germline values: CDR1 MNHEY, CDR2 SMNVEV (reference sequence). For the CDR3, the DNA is TGTGCCAGCAGTTTAGAGGGGGGCGGAACCTACGAGCAGTACTTC. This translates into CASSLEGGGTYEQYF.

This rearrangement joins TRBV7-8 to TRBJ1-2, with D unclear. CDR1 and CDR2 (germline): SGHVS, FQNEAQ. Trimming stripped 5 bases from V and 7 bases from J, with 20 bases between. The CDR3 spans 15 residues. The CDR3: CASSPLIDTSVGYTF. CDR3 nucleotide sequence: TGTGCCAGCAGCCCCCTCATCGACACCAGCGTTGGCTACACCTTC.

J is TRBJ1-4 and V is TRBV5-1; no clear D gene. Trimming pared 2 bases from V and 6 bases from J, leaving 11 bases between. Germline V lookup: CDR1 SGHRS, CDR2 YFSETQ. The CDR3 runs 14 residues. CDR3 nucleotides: TGCGCCAGCAGCTTCGGGAGCTATGATGAAAAACTGTTTTTT. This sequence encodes CASSFGSYDEKLFF.

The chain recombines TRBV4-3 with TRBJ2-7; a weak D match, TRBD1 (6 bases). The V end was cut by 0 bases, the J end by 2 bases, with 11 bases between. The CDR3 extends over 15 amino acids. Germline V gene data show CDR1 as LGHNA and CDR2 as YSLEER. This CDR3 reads CASSQEGQGTYEQYF. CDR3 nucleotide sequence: TGCGCCAGCAGCCAAGAGGGCCAGGGGACCTACGAGCAGTACTTC.

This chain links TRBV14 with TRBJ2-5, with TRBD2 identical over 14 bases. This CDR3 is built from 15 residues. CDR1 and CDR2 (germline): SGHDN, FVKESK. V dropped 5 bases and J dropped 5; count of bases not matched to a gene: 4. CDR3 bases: TGTGCCAGCAGCGGGACTAGCGGGAGTTGGGAGACCCAGTACTTC. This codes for CASSGTSGSWETQYF.

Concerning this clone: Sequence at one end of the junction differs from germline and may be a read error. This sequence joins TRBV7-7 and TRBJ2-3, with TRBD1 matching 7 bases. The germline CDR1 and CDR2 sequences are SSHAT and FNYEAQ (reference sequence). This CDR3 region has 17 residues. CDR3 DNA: TGTGCTAGCAGCCCATTCTCGGGACAGAGGTTCACAGATACGCAGTATTTT. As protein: CASSPFSGQRFTDTQYF.

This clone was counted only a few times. The CDR3 DNA is TGCGCCAGCAGCTCCGGACTAGGGTCTAGCTACGAGCAGTACTTC. It translates to CASSSGLGSSYEQYF. The chain recombines TRBV5-1 with TRBJ2-7, with TRBD2 matching 7 bases. Germline values: CDR1 SGHRS, CDR2 YFSETQ. The CDR3 has 15 residues. The V gene end was trimmed by 3 bases and the J gene end by 3 bases; junction bases not matched to a gene: 9.

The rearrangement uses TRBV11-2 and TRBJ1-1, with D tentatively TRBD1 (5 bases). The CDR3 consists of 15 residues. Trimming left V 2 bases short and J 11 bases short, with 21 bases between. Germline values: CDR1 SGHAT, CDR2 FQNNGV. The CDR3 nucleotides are TGTGCCAGCAGCTTATTAGAGGGACCCCTCCGGGGGGCTTTCTTT. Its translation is CASSLLEGPLRGAFF.

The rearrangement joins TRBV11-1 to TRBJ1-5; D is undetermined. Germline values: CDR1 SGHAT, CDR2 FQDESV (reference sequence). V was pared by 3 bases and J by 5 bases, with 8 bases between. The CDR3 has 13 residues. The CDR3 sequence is CASSFQRDQPQHF. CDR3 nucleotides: TGTGCCAGCAGCTTTCAGAGGGATCAGCCCCAGCATTTT.

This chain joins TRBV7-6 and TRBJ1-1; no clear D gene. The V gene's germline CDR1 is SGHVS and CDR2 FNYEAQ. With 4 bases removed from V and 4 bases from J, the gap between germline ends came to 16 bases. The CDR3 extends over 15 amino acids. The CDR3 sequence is CASSSQDGRGTEAFF. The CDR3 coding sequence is TGTGCCAGCAGCTCTCAGGACGGTCGGGGCACTGAAGCTTTCTTT.

CDR3 in DNA: TGTGCCACTAAGAGGGCAATACAGGGAGAAAAACTGTTTTTT. It translates to CATKRAIQGEKLFF. J is TRBJ1-4 and V is TRBV19; TRBD1 might be the D (6 bases). V was pared by 10 bases and J by 8 bases, with 20 bases between. The CDR3 extends over 14 amino acids. Germline V CDR1 and CDR2: LNHDA, SQIVND (reference sequence).

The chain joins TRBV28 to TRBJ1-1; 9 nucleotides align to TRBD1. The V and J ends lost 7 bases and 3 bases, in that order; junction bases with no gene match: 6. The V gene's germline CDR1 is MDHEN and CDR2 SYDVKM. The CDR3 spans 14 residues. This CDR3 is CASTPTGGYTEAFF. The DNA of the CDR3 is TGTGCCAGCACCCCGACAGGGGGGTACACTGAAGCTTTCTTT. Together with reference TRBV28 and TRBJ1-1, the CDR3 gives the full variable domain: DVKVTQSSRYLVKRTGEKVFLECVQDMDHENMFWYRQDPGLGLRLIYFSYDVKMKEKGDIPEGYSVSREKKERFSLILESASTNQTSMYLCASTPTGGYTEAFFGQGTRLTVV.

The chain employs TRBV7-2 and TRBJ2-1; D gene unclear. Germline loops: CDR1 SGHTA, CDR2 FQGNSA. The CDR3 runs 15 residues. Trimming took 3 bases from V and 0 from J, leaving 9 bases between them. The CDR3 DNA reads TGTGCCAGCAGCTTGGCGTATAGCTCCTACAATGAGCAGTTCTTC. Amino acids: CASSLAYSSYNEQFF.

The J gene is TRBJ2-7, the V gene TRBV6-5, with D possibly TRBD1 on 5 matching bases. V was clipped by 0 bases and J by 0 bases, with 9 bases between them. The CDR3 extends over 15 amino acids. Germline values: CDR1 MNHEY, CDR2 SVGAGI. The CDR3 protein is CASSYSGAYSYEQYF. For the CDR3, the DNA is TGTGCCAGCAGTTACTCAGGGGCCTACTCCTACGAGCAGTACTTC.

For the CDR3, the DNA is TGTGCCAGCAGCTTGGCGACAGCGGGTCATGAAAAACTGTTTTTT. Amino acids: CASSLATAGHEKLFF. V is TRBV5-4 and J is TRBJ1-4; a weak D match, TRBD1 (5 bases). Germline values: CDR1 SGHNT, CDR2 YYREEE (reference sequence). The CDR3 length is 15 residues. Trimming removed 0 bases at V and 6 bases at J, with 12 bases between.